The 27 T cell receptor beta chains below come from one sample, sequenced in a study of Ad26.COV2.S vaccination and SARS-CoV-2 variants. Specified treatment: around 19 received Ad26.COV2.S at low or high dose, single or two shots; roughly five received placebo; per-sample allocation not given. Vaccine and placebo recipients were sampled on day 63 after the first injection. Generated by immunoSEQ multiplex PCR, the TCRdb table keeps only in-frame clones and is missing some. The table shows approximately 240,000 clones, with approximately 90% occurring only once. This material consisted of peripheral blood, taken in a trial of Ad26.COV2.S vaccine versus placebo. Receptors were obtained from a person aged 18 to 65 who received the Ad26.COV2.S COVID-19 vaccine or a placebo.

The chain uses TRBV4-2 and TRBJ2-1; 7 bases map to TRBD2. V gave up 0 bases and J gave up 2 bases; unmatched junction bases: 4. Germline loops: CDR1 LGHNA, CDR2 YNFKEQ. The CDR3 length is 16 residues. CDR3 bases: TGTGCCAGCAGCCAAGATAGGGCGGGAGCCTACAATGAGCAGTTCTTC. This gives the protein CASSQDRAGAYNEQFF.

This chain uses TRBV7-9 with TRBJ2-7; maybe TRBD1 (6 bases). This CDR3 is built from 13 residues. With 5 bases removed from V and 4 bases from J, the gap between germline ends came to 12 bases. The germline V gene encodes CDR1 SEHNR and CDR2 FQNEAQ (reference sequence). The CDR3, as DNA: TGTGCCAGCAGCCAAGACAGGAATTACGAGCAGTACTTC. Protein sequence: CASSQDRNYEQYF. The variable domain in full, with the rest retrieved from reference TRBV7-9 and TRBJ2-7, is DTGVSQNPRHKITKRGQNVTFRCDPISEHNRLYWYRQTLGQGPEFLTYFQNEAQLEKSRLLSDRFSAERPKGSFSTLEIQRTEQGDSAMYLCASSQDRNYEQYFGPGTRLTVT.

The gene calls are TRBV11-2 and TRBJ1-2; D is possibly TRBD1 (6 bases). V lost 4 bases to trimming and J lost 8 bases, with 14 bases between them. This CDR3 is 13 amino acids long. Germline V gene data show CDR1 as SGHAT and CDR2 as FQNNGV. The CDR3 nucleotides read TGTGCCAGCAGCTCGGGGGGCTCCCGGGGCTACACCTTC. This translates into CASSSGGSRGYTF.

V and J are TRBV18 and TRBJ2-7; TRBD2 matches 9 bases. The germline V gene has CDR1 KGHSH and CDR2 LQKENI. This CDR3 spans 13 amino acids. V lost 3 bases to trimming and J lost 9 bases; unmatched junction nucleotides: 6. The CDR3: CASSPGLAPGQYF. DNA of the CDR3: TGTGCCAGCTCACCCGGACTAGCGCCTGGGCAGTACTTC. Full variable domain (rest looked up from reference TRBV18 and TRBJ2-7): NAGVMQNPRHLVRRRGQEARLRCSPMKGHSHVYWYRQLPEEGLKFMVYLQKENIIDESGMPKERFSAEFPKEGPSILRIQQVVRGDSAAYFCASSPGLAPGQYFGPGTRLTVT.

V and J are TRBV19 and TRBJ2-3; D possibly corresponds to TRBD1 (6 bases). Germline CDR1 LNHDA, CDR2 SQIVND (reference sequence). Trimming took 3 bases from V and 0 from J, leaving 10 bases between them. The CDR3 sequence is 15 residues long. This CDR3 reads CASSMLGASTDTQYF. CDR3 in DNA: TGTGCCAGTAGTATGTTGGGGGCGAGCACAGATACGCAGTATTTT.

The chain joins TRBV9 to TRBJ2-5, with TRBD2 matching 8 bases. CDR3 length: 15 residues. V dropped 5 bases and J dropped 8; count of bases not matched to a gene: 14. Germline-derived CDR1 and CDR2 are SGDLS and YYNGEE. In nucleotides, the CDR3 is TGTGCCAGCAGTGCGACGGGGGGGCCTGATGAAACCCAGTACTTC. Amino acid sequence: CASSATGGPDETQYF.

This sequence joins TRBV27 and TRBJ2-5; tentatively, D is TRBD2 (6 bases). Germline V gene sequence: CDR1 MNHEY, CDR2 SMNVEV (reference sequence). V was clipped by 4 bases and J by 1 base, with 13 bases between them. The CDR3 is 15 residues long. This CDR3 is CASSSYPGLQETQYF. Written as DNA, the CDR3 is TGTGCCAGCAGTTCATACCCGGGACTCCAAGAGACCCAGTACTTC.

The gene calls are TRBV5-1 and TRBJ1-1; tentatively, D is TRBD1 (6 bases). Per germline, CDR1 SGHRS and CDR2 YFSETQ. The CDR3 length is 15 residues. Trimming pared 2 bases from V and 0 bases from J, leaving 11 bases between. The chain's CDR3 is CASSLGQNLNTEAFF. CDR3 sequence (DNA): TGCGCCAGCAGCTTAGGACAGAACTTGAACACTGAAGCTTTCTTT.

The V call is TRBV28, the J call TRBJ1-2; 9 nucleotides match TRBD1. This CDR3 is 17 amino acids long. The germline V gene encodes CDR1 MDHEN and CDR2 SYDVKM. The V gene end was trimmed by 7 bases and the J gene end by 4 bases; junction bases not matched to a gene: 16. The CDR3 reads CASTVGDREMAAYGYTF. Written as DNA, the CDR3 is TGTGCCAGCACCGTAGGGGACAGGGAGATGGCTGCCTATGGCTACACCTTC.

The chain joins TRBV29-1 to TRBJ1-1, with 12 bases aligning to TRBD1. Germline V lookup: CDR1 SQVTM, CDR2 ANQGSEA. The CDR3 runs 15 residues. Trimming removed 3 bases from V and 2 bases from J; junction bases left unmatched: 4. Here the CDR3 DNA reads TGCAGCGTTGAGGGGGACAGGGGGCATAACACTGAAGCTTTCTTT. Translated, it gives CSVEGDRGHNTEAFF.

V usage is TRBV18 and J usage is TRBJ1-5; no definite D call. The CDR3 loop spans 15 amino acids. The germline gives CDR1 KGHSH, CDR2 LQKENI. The V end was cut by 0 bases, the J end by 4 bases, with 10 bases between. CDR3 sequence reads: CASSPPGRTNQPQHF. Here the CDR3 DNA reads TGTGCCAGCTCACCACCGGGGAGGACTAATCAGCCCCAGCATTTT. The variable domain in full, with the rest retrieved from reference TRBV18 and TRBJ1-5, is NAGVMQNPRHLVRRRGQEARLRCSPMKGHSHVYWYRQLPEEGLKFMVYLQKENIIDESGMPKERFSAEFPKEGPSILRIQQVVRGDSAAYFCASSPPGRTNQPQHFGDGTRLSIL.

This clone was counted a single time. The V call is TRBV28, the J call TRBJ2-7, with 12 bases aligning to TRBD2. Germline CDR1 MDHEN, CDR2 SYDVKM. The CDR3 loop spans 14 amino acids. V lost 5 bases and J lost 2; bases outside the gene matches: 1. The CDR3 region is CASSTSGGTYEQYF. The CDR3 DNA reads TGTGCCAGCAGTACTAGCGGGGGGACCTACGAGCAGTACTTC.

The rearrangement links TRBV6-2 or TRBV6-3 to TRBJ1-2; 7 nucleotides agree with TRBD1. Germline V gene sequence: CDR1 MNHEY, CDR2 SVGEGT. The CDR3 is 15 residues long. With 2 bases clipped from V and 3 bases from J, the junction kept 6 bases outside the gene matches. This CDR3 is CASSYGQGDHYGYTF. CDR3 sequence (DNA): TGTGCCAGCAGTTACGGCCAGGGGGATCACTATGGCTACACCTTC.

V usage is TRBV6-6 and J usage is TRBJ2-7; tentative D call: TRBD2 (5 bases). The CDR3 covers 15 residues. Trimming stripped 0 bases from V and 8 bases from J, with 17 bases between. The germline V gene has CDR1 MNHNY and CDR2 SVGAGI (reference sequence). The CDR3 DNA is TGTGCCAGCAGTTACTCGAGGGTATTGAGAGAAAAGCAGTACTTC. Translation gives CASSYSRVLREKQYF.

The chain links TRBV27 to TRBJ2-2, with 8 bases lining up with TRBD2. The CDR3 totals 14 residues. Losses at the gene ends were 7 bases for V and 3 bases for J; bases not matched to a gene: 4. The germline CDR1 and CDR2 sequences are MNHEY and SMNVEV (reference sequence). CDR3 sequence: CASKTGGYTGELFF. CDR3 nucleotide sequence: TGTGCCAGCAAGACGGGAGGGTACACCGGGGAGCTGTTTTTT.

The gene calls are TRBV7-9 and TRBJ1-1; D may be TRBD1 (5 bases). The germline CDR1 and CDR2 sequences are SEHNR and FQNEAQ (reference sequence). Deletions cut 5 bases from V and 4 bases from J, with 17 bases between. This CDR3 is 15 amino acids long. The CDR3 protein is CASSRMTAAGTEAFF. CDR3 coding DNA: TGTGCCAGCAGCCGGATGACAGCAGCGGGCACTGAAGCTTTCTTT.

The V gene is TRBV30, the J gene TRBJ1-1, with a weak D call TRBD1 (6 bases). Germline CDR1 reads GTSNPN; CDR2 reads SVGIG (reference sequence). This CDR3 has 13 residues. V shed 2 bases and J shed 1 base, with 8 bases lying between them. The CDR3 loop is CAWSLTGNTEAFF. In DNA, the CDR3 is TGTGCCTGGAGTTTGACAGGGAACACTGAAGCTTTCTTT.

This clone was seen a single time. The chain employs TRBV7-9 and TRBJ1-4; maybe TRBD1 (5 bases). Germline V gives CDR1 SEHNR, CDR2 FQNEAQ (reference sequence). The CDR3 is 14 residues long. V was trimmed by 4 bases and J by 8 bases, leaving 14 bases between them. The CDR3 bases are TGTGCCAGCAGCTCCGGGGGGGAGAACGAAAAACTGTTTTTT. It translates to CASSSGGENEKLFF.

The chain employs TRBV7-2 and TRBJ1-1; D is unclear. Looked up from germline, CDR1 is SGHTA and CDR2 is FQGNSA. The CDR3 has 15 residues. V lost 3 bases, J lost 2 bases, and 13 bases lay in between. CDR3 nucleotide sequence: TGTGCCAGCAGCTTTGACTCGGGAGTAAACACTGAAGCTTTCTTT. It codes for CASSFDSGVNTEAFF. Variable domain in full (rest from reference TRBV7-2 and TRBJ1-1): GAGVSQSPSNKVTEKGKDVELRCDPISGHTALYWYRQSLGQGLEFLIYFQGNSAPDKSGLPSDRFSAERTGGSVSTLTIQRTQQEDSAVYLCASSFDSGVNTEAFFGQGTRLTVV.

This CDR3 is CASSLQGRVSEQYF. The CDR3 nucleotides read TGTGCCAGCAGTTTACAGGGAAGGGTTTCCGAGCAGTACTTC. The chain has TRBV28 and TRBJ2-7; D is perhaps TRBD1 (5 bases). This CDR3 has 14 amino acids. Germline CDR1 reads MDHEN; CDR2 reads SYDVKM. V lost 2 bases to trimming and J lost 6 bases, with 14 bases between them.

This CDR3 is CASSPGQGATDTQYF. CDR3 nucleotide sequence: TGTGCCAGCAGCCCCGGACAGGGGGCAACAGATACGCAGTATTTT. The V and J genes are TRBV3-1 (or the pseudogene TRBV3-2) and TRBJ2-3; 11 bases align to TRBD1. Germline CDR1 and CDR2: LGHDT and YNNKEL (reference sequence). V shed 4 bases and J 3 bases; nucleotides not matched to a gene: 3. The CDR3 length is 15 residues.

CDR3 bases: TGCGCCAGCAGCCCGCAGACAGGGGGGGCCTACGAGCAGTACTTC. It encodes CASSPQTGGAYEQYF. The chain combines TRBV4-3 with TRBJ2-7, with TRBD1 matching over 9 bases. The CDR3 is 15 amino acids. V lost 4 bases and J lost 2; bases outside the gene matches: 6. The germline V gene encodes CDR1 LGHNA and CDR2 YSLEER.

The chain recombines TRBV7-2 with TRBJ2-3, with 8 bases that match TRBD2. CDR3 length equals 15 residues. V lost 5 bases and J lost 3; bases outside the gene matches: 7. Germline V gene data show CDR1 as SGHTA and CDR2 as FQGNSA. The CDR3 nucleotides are TGTGCCAGCAGCCCATTCGGGGGGGGGACAGATACGCAGTATTTT. Residues: CASSPFGGGTDTQYF.

J is TRBJ2-1 and V is TRBV7-2, with 12 bases that match TRBD2. This CDR3 has 19 residues. Germline-derived CDR1 and CDR2 are SGHTA and FQGNSA. The V segment lost 4 bases and the J segment 1 base; nucleotides outside the gene matches: 11. Written as DNA, the CDR3 is TGTGCCAGCAGCTACCTAGCGGGAGGGATCATCTTTTCCTACAATGAGCAGTTCTTC. The encoded protein is CASSYLAGGIIFSYNEQFF.

CDR3 loop: CASSLAAVGVDTEAFF. CDR3 nucleotide sequence: TGTGCCAGCAGTTTAGCGGCAGTCGGGGTGGACACTGAAGCTTTCTTT. The chain couples TRBV27 to TRBJ1-1; D gene unclear. The CDR3 is 16 residues long. Looked up from germline, CDR1 is MNHEY and CDR2 is SMNVEV (reference sequence). V lost 2 bases and J 3 bases, leaving 16 bases between the germline ends.

This clone was seen a single time. The chain carries TRBV28 and TRBJ2-3, with 13 bases identical to TRBD2. Germline V gene sequence: CDR1 MDHEN, CDR2 SYDVKM. The CDR3 is made up of 15 amino acids. After removal of 5 bases from V and 4 bases from J, the junction contained 3 bases not matched to a gene. The CDR3 region is CASSRTSGGSDTQYF. The CDR3 nucleotides are TGTGCCAGCAGTCGGACTAGCGGGGGATCAGATACGCAGTATTTT.

This clone has a single count. This chain links TRBV19 with TRBJ2-1, with 9 bases that match TRBD1. V was pared by 7 bases and J by 6 bases, with 1 base of the junction left unmatched. This CDR3 has 12 residues. CDR1 is LNHDA, CDR2 SQIVND, per germline (reference sequence). The CDR3 region is CASKDRGNEQFF. Here the CDR3 DNA reads TGTGCCAGTAAGGACAGGGGCAATGAGCAGTTCTTC.